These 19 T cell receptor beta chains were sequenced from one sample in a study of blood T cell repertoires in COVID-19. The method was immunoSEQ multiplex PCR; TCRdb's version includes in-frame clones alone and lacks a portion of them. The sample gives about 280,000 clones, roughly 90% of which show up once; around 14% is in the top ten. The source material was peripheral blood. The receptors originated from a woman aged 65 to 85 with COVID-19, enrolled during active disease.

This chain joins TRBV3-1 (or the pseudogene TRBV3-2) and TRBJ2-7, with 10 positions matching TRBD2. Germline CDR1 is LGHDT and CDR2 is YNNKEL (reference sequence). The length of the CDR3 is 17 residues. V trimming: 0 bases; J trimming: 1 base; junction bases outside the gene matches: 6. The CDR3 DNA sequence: TGTGCCAGCAGCCAAGATCTCCGGACTAGCGGTTCCTACGAGCAGTACTTC. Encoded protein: CASSQDLRTSGSYEQYF.

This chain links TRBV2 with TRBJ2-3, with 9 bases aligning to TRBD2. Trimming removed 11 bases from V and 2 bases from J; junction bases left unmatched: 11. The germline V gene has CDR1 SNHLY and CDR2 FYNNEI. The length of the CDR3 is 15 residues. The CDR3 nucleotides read TGTGCCGCCCGAGCTAGCGGGGTACCCACAGATACGCAGTATTTT. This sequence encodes CAARASGVPTDTQYF.

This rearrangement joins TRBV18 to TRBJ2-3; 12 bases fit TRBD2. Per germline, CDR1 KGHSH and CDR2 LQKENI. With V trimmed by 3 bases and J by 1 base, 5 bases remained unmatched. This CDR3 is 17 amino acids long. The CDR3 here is CASSPYRLAGGTDTQYF. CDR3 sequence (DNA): TGTGCCAGCTCACCGTACCGACTAGCGGGGGGCACAGATACGCAGTATTTT.

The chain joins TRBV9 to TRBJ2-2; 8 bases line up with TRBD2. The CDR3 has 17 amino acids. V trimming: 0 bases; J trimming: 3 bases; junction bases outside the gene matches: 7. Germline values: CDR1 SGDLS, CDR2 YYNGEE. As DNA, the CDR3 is TGTGCCAGCAGCGTAGAGGCTCGGGGGGGAGACACCGGGGAGCTGTTTTTT. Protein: CASSVEARGGDTGELFF.

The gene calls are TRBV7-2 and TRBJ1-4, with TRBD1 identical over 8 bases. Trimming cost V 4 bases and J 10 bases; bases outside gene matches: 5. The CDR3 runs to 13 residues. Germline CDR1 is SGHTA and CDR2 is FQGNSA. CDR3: CASSSPGTGKLFF. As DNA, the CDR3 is TGTGCCAGCAGCTCGCCCGGGACAGGAAAACTGTTTTTT.

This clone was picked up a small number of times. CDR3 amino acids: CASSILNTEAFF. CDR3 bases: TGTGCCAGTAGTATCTTGAACACTGAAGCTTTCTTT. J is TRBJ1-1 and V is TRBV19; D is ambiguous. CDR1 is LNHDA, CDR2 SQIVND, per germline (reference sequence). Trimming cost V 3 bases and J 0 bases, with 2 bases left between them. The CDR3 runs to 12 residues.

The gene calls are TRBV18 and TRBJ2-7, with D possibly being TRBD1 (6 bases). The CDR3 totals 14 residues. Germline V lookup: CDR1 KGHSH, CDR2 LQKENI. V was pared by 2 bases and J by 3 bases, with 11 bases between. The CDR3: CASSPKTGNYEQYF. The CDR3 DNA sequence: TGTGCCAGCTCACCAAAGACAGGCAACTACGAGCAGTACTTC.

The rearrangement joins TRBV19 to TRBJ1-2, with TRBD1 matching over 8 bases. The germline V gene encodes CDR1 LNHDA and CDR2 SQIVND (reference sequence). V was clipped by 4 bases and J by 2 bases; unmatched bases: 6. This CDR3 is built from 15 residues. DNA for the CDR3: TGTGCCAGTAGTACACAGGGGGGGTCCAACTATGGCTACACCTTC. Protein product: CASSTQGGSNYGYTF.

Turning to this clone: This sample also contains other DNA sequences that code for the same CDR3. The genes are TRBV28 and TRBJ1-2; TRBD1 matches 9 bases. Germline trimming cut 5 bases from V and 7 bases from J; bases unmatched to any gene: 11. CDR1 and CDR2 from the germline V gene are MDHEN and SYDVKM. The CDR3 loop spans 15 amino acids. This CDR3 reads CASSPPGQGASGYTF. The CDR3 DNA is TGTGCCAGCAGTCCGCCGGGACAGGGTGCCTCTGGCTACACCTTC.

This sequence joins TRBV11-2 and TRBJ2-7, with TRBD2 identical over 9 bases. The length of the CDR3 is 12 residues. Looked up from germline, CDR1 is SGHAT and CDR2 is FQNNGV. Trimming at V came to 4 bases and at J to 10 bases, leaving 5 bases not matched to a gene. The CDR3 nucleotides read TGTGCCAGCAGCTCCCTAGCGGGGAGACAGTACTTC. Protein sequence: CASSSLAGRQYF.

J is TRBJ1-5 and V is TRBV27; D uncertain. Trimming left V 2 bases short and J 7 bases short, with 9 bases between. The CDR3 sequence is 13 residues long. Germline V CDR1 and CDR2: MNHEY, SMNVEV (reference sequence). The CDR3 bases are TGTGCCAGCAGTTTAGGCAGGTTCCAGCCCCAGCATTTT. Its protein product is CASSLGRFQPQHF.

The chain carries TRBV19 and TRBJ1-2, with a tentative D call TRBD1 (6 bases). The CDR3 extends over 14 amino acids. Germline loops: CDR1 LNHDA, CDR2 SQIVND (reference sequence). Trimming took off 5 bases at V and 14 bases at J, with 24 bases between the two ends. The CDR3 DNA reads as TGTGCCAGTAGTTTACGGACAGACCGTCCTTTGTTTACCTTC. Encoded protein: CASSLRTDRPLFTF. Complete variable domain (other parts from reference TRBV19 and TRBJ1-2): DGGITQSPKYLFRKEGQNVTLSCEQNLNHDAMYWYRQDPGQGLRLIYYSQIVNDFQKGDIAEGYSVSREKKESFPLTVTSAQKNPTAFYLCASSLRTDRPLFTFGSGTRLTVV.

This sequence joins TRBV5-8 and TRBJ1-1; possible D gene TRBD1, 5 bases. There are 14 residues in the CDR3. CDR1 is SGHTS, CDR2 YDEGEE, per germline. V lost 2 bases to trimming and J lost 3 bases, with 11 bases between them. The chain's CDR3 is CASSFDPGDTEAFF. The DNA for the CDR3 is TGTGCCAGCAGCTTTGATCCGGGGGACACTGAAGCTTTCTTT. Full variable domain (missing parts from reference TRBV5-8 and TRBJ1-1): EAGVTQSPTHLIKTRGQQATLRCSPISGHTSVYWYQQALGLGLQFLLWYDEGEERNRGNFPPRFSGRQFPNYSSELNVNALELEDSALYLCASSFDPGDTEAFFGQGTRLTVV.

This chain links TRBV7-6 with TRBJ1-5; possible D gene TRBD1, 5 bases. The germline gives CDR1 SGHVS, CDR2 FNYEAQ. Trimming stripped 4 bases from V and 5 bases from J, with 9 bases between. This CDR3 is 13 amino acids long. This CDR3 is CASSSQVDQPQHF. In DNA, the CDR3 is TGTGCCAGCAGCTCACAGGTTGATCAGCCCCAGCATTTT.

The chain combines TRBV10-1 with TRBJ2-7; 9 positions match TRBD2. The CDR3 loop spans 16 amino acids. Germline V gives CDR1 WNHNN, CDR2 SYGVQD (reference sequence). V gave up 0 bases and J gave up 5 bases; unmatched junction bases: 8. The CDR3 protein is CASSESPAGGYDEQYF. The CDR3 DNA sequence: TGCGCCAGCAGTGAGTCGCCAGCGGGGGGATACGACGAGCAGTACTTC.

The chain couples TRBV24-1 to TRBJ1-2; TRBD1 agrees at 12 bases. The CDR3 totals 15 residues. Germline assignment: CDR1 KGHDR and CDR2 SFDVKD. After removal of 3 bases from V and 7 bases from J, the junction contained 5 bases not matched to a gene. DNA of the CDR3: TGTGCCACCAGTGATCCGGGACAGGGGGCGCTTGGCTACACCTTC. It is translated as CATSDPGQGALGYTF.

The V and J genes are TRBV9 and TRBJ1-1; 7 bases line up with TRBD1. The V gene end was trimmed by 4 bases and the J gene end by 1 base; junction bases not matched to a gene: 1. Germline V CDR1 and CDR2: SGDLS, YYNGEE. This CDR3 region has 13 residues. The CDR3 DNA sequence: TGTGCCAGCAGCAACAGGGGGAACACTGAAGCTTTCTTT. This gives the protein CASSNRGNTEAFF. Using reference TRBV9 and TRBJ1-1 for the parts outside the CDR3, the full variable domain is DSGVTQTPKHLITATGQRVTLRCSPRSGDLSVYWYQQSLDQGLQFLIQYYNGEERAKGNILERFSAQQFPDLHSELNLSSLELGDSALYFCASSNRGNTEAFFGQGTRLTVV.

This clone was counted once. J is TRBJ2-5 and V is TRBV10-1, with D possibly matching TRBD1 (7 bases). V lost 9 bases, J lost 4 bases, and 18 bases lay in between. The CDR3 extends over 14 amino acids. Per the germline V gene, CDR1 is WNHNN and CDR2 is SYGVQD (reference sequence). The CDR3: CASVQGRSGETQYF. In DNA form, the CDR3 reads TGCGCCAGTGTACAGGGGAGGTCGGGAGAGACCCAGTACTTC.

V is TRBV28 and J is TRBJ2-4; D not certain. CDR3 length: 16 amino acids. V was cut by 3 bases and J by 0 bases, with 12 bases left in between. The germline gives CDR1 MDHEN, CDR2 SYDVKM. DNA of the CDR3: TGTGCCAGCAGTTTCGTCGGAGTGCTAGCCAAAAACATTCAGTACTTC. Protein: CASSFVGVLAKNIQYF.